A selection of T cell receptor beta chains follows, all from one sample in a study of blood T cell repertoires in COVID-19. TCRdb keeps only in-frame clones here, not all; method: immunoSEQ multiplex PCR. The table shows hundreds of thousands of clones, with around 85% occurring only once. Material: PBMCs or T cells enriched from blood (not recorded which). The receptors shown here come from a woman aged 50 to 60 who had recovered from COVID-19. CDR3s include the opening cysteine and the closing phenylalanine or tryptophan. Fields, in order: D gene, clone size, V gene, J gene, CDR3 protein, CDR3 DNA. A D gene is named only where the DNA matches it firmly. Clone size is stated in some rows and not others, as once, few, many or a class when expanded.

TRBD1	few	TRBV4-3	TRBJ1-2	CASSQGRRDRDYGYTF	TGCGCCAGCAGCCAGGGGAGACGGGACAGAGACTATGGCTACACCTTC
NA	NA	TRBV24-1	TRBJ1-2	CATSEQGRYGYTF	TGTGCCACCAGTGAGCAGGGGCGCTATGGCTACACCTTC
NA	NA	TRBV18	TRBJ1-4	CASSYRQDANEKLFF	TGTGCCAGCTCCTACCGACAGGACGCTAATGAAAAACTGTTTTTT
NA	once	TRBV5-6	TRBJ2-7	CASSPDTDDYEQYF	TGTGCCAGCAGCCCAGATACCGATGACTACGAGCAGTACTTC
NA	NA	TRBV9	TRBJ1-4	CASSLSGAGEKLFF	TGTGCCAGCAGCTTATCTGGGGCTGGTGAAAAACTGTTTTTT
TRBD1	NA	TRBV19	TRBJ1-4	CASRGTGGSELFF	TGTGCCAGTAGGGGGACAGGGGGCAGTGAACTGTTTTTT
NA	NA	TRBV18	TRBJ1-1	CASSPPPQEGEAFF	TGTGCCAGCTCACCACCACCGCAGGAAGGAGAAGCTTTCTTT
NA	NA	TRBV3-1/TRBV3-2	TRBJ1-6	CASSQVMQGRYSPLHF	TGTGCCAGCAGCCAAGTAATGCAGGGGCGGTATTCACCCCTCCACTTT
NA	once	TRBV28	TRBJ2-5	CASERGGGKTQYF	TGTGCCAGCGAAAGAGGGGGTGGGAAGACCCAGTACTTC
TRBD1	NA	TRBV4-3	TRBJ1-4	CASSLRQGVINEKLFF	TGCGCCAGCAGCCTACGACAGGGCGTCATCAATGAAAAACTGTTTTTT
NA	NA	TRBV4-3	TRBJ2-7	CASSQVSEPYEQYF	TGCGCCAGCAGCCAAGTTTCAGAACCCTACGAGCAGTACTTC
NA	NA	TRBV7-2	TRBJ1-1	CASSLASGGSTEAFF	TGTGCCAGCAGCTTAGCTAGCGGGGGATCCACTGAAGCTTTCTTT
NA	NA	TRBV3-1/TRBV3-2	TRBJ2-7	CASSRSSYEQYF	TGTGCCAGCAGCCGTAGCTCCTACGAGCAGTACTTC
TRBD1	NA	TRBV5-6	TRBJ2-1	CASSFYPGQGAGEQFF	TGTGCCAGCAGCTTTTATCCGGGACAGGGGGCTGGGGAGCAGTTCTTC
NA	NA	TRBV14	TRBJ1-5	CASSGQGNQPQHF	TGTGCCAGCAGCGGGCAAGGCAATCAGCCCCAGCATTTT
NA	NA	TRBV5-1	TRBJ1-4	CASSVGGPGEKLFF	TGCGCCAGCAGCGTCGGGGGGCCAGGTGAAAAACTGTTTTTT
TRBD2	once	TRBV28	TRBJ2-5	CASKPGLAGETQYF	TGTGCCAGCAAACCTGGACTAGCGGGGGAGACCCAGTACTTC
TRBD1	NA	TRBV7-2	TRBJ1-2	CASSLVQGDGYTF	TGTGCCAGCAGCTTAGTACAGGGGGATGGCTACACCTTC
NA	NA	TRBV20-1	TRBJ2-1	CSATSIGEQFF	TGCAGTGCTACTAGTATCGGTGAGCAGTTCTTC
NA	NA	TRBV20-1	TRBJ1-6	CSANFGSPLHF	TGCAGTGCTAACTTCGGTTCACCCCTCCACTTT
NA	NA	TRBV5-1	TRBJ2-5	CASSFGQFQETQYF	TGCGCCAGCAGCTTTGGACAGTTTCAAGAGACCCAGTACTTC
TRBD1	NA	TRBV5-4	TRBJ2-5	CASSSGTVETQYF	TGTGCCAGCAGCTCCGGGACAGTCGAGACCCAGTACTTC
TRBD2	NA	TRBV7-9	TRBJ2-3	CASTFGFGLARTDTQYF	TGTGCCAGCACCTTTGGATTCGGACTAGCGCGCACAGATACGCAGTATTTT
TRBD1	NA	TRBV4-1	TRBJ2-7	CASSQANRGLREQYF	TGCGCCAGCAGCCAAGCCAACAGGGGTTTGAGGGAGCAGTACTTC
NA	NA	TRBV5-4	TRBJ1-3	CASSRQPSSGNTIYF	TGTGCCAGCAGCCGACAGCCTTCCTCTGGAAACACCATATATTTT
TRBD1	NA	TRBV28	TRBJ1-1	CASNLDWTGNTEAFF	TGTGCCAGCAATCTAGATTGGACAGGGAACACTGAAGCTTTCTTT
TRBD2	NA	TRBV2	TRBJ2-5	CASSDNWGGRANF	TGTGCCAGCAGTGATAACTGGGGCGGGAGGGCGAACTTC
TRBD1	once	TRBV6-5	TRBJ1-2	CASSPGQYYGYTF	TGTGCCAGCAGCCCGGGACAGTACTATGGCTACACCTTC
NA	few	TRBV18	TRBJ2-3	CASSRALRPDTQYF	TGTGCCAGCTCACGGGCCCTACGGCCAGATACGCAGTATTTT
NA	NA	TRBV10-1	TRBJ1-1	CASSEQGKGNTEAFF	TGCGCCAGCAGTGAACAGGGTAAAGGGAACACTGAAGCTTTCTTT
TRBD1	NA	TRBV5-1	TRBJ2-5	CASSTTLDRVQETQYF	TGCGCCAGCAGCACCACCCTCGACAGGGTTCAAGAGACCCAGTACTTC
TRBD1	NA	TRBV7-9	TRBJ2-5	CASTHDRGRILKETQYF	TGTGCCAGCACCCATGACAGGGGGCGAATATTGAAAGAGACCCAGTACTTC
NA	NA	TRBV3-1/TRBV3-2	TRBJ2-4	CASSPKPLTRVAKNIQYF	TGTGCCAGCAGCCCCAAACCACTGACCCGGGTAGCCAAAAACATTCAGTACTTC
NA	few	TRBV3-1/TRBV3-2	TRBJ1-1	CASSQGQLNTEAFF	TGTGCCAGCAGCCAAGGACAGTTAAACACTGAAGCTTTCTTT
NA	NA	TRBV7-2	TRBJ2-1	CASSLAAGLLDEQFF	TGTGCCAGCAGCTTAGCTGCGGGCCTGTTGGATGAGCAGTTCTTC
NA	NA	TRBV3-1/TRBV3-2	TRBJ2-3	CASSQKLNRDTQYF	TGTGCCAGCAGCCAGAAGCTTAACCGAGATACGCAGTATTTT
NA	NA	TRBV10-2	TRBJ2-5	CASRDSRLQETQYF	TGCGCCAGCAGGGACTCAAGACTCCAAGAGACCCAGTACTTC
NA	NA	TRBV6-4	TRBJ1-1	CASSDSPLTGRTEAFF	TGTGCCAGCAGTGACTCCCCTCTGACAGGAAGGACTGAAGCTTTCTTT
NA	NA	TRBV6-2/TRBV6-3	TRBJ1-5	CASSYSRRPQHF	TGTGCCAGCAGTTATTCGCGTCGGCCCCAGCATTTT
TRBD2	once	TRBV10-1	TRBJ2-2	CASSESGLAGVTGELFF	TGCGCCAGCAGTGAGTCGGGACTAGCGGGAGTAACAGGGGAGCTGTTTTTT
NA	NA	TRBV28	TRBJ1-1	CASRPGTDVEAFF	TGTGCCAGCAGACCCGGGACTGACGTTGAAGCTTTCTTT
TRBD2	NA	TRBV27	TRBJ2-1	CASSLSDRGLAGVRHEQFF	TGTGCCAGCAGTTTATCGGACAGAGGACTAGCGGGAGTTCGACATGAGCAGTTCTTC
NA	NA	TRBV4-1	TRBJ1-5	CASSQDGQGIQPQHF	TGCGCCAGCAGCCAAGATGGGCAGGGGATTCAGCCCCAGCATTTT
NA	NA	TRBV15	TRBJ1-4	CATSLRGGSVTPNEKLFF	TGTGCCACCAGCCTAAGAGGCGGGTCAGTTACCCCTAATGAAAAACTGTTTTTT
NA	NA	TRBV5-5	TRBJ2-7	CASSLSGTYEQYF	TGTGCCAGCAGCTTAAGCGGTACCTACGAGCAGTACTTC
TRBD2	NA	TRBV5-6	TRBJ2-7	CASSLLLAGGQFYEQYF	TGTGCCAGCAGCTTGTTATTAGCGGGGGGGCAGTTCTACGAGCAGTACTTC
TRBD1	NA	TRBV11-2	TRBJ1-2	CASSLEVTGGGYTF	TGTGCCAGCAGCTTAGAGGTGACAGGGGGTGGCTACACCTTC
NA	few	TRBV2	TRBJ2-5	CASRYSGETQYF	TGTGCCAGCAGGTATTCGGGGGAGACCCAGTACTTC
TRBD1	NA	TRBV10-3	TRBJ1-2	CAISESDRGLDGYTF	TGTGCCATCAGTGAGTCGGACAGGGGGCTCGATGGCTACACCTTC